This note documents a single TCR beta chain sequence. Its antigen is still unknown. These data come from a study of beta chain features in type 1 diabetes. Study results and limitations: All four CD4+ subsets from Type 1 diabetes patients carried moderately but significantly shorter TCRB CDR3s.

Sequenced material consisted of expressed TCRB transcripts (all of the isolated RNA was reverse transcribed). Sequenced by immunoSEQ multiplex PCR; TCRdb stores in-frame clones only, minus some. Of 500,000 to 800,000 clones listed, over 10% are singletons. The V end lost 3 bases, the J end lost 0 bases, and 9 bases lay between the germline ends. Germline lookup yields CDR1 SGHRS and CDR2 YFSETQ. This CDR3 comprises 14 residues. Sequencing was performed on naive CD4+ T cells from blood. V is TRBV5-1 and J is TRBJ1-1; the D is unclear. The clonotype comes from a man aged 30-40 years with type 1 diabetes. CDR3 bases: TGCGCCAGCAGCTCGGTCGAGGTGAACACTGAAGCTTTCTTT. It is translated as CASSSVEVNTEAFF.